These 32 T cell receptor beta chains were all obtained from the same sample, sequenced in a study of PD-L1 blockade in urothelial cancer. TCRdb keeps only in-frame clones here, not all; method: immunoSEQ multiplex PCR. The data show 58,000 or so clones, with roughly 86% seen just once and under 3% held by the top ten. The specimen was PBMCs, collected around atezolizumab (anti-PD-L1) treatment. Receptors were obtained from a man aged 50 or older with urothelial cancer.

The rearrangement links TRBV28 to TRBJ1-5; tentative D call: TRBD1 (5 bases). The CDR3 runs to 13 residues. Trimming left V 7 bases short and J 4 bases short, with 11 bases between. Germline CDR1 MDHEN, CDR2 SYDVKM. DNA for the CDR3: TGTGCCAGCAAAAAGGGGCGGAATCAGCCCCAGCATTTT. Translation gives CASKKGRNQPQHF.

Turning to this clone: Distinct nucleotide sequences in the sample also encode this CDR3. The gene calls are TRBV11-2 and TRBJ1-1; D call uncertain. The CDR3 is 11 residues long. The germline gives CDR1 SGHAT, CDR2 FQNNGV. Trimming stripped 5 bases from V and 8 bases from J, with 9 bases between. The chain's CDR3 is CASSPRREAFF. CDR3 DNA: TGTGCCAGCAGCCCCCGGAGGGAAGCTTTCTTT.

The chain joins TRBV7-8 to TRBJ1-6, with D perhaps matching TRBD1 (5 bases). Trimming left V 0 bases short and J 7 bases short, with 10 bases between. The CDR3 length is 15 residues. Germline V CDR1 and CDR2: SGHVS, FQNEAQ. In nucleotides, the CDR3 is TGTGCCAGCAGCTTAGCCGGGACTAGGAATTCACCCCTCCACTTT. This translates into CASSLAGTRNSPLHF.

The J gene is TRBJ2-1, the V gene TRBV5-1; D unclear. The germline V and J ends were trimmed by 0 bases and 4 bases, with 8 bases remaining between them. Germline lookup yields CDR1 SGHRS and CDR2 YFSETQ. CDR3 size: 14 residues. The CDR3 reads CASSLAAQYNEQFF. DNA for the CDR3: TGCGCCAGCAGCTTGGCCGCTCAGTACAATGAGCAGTTCTTC. The full variable domain, its missing parts supplied by reference TRBV5-1 and TRBJ2-1, is KAGVTQTPRYLIKTRGQQVTLSCSPISGHRSVSWYQQTPGQGLQFLFEYFSETQRNKGNFPGRFSGRQFSNSRSEMNVSTLELGDSALYLCASSLAAQYNEQFFGPGTRLTVL.

The chain couples TRBV25-1 to TRBJ2-1; D is possibly TRBD1 (6 bases). Germline V gene sequence: CDR1 MGHDK, CDR2 SYGVNS. V lost 6 bases to trimming and J lost 4 bases, with 10 bases between them. CDR3 length equals 13 residues. The DNA of the CDR3 is TGTGCCAGCAGGGGACACGGGTACAATGAGCAGTTCTTC. It encodes CASRGHGYNEQFF. The full variable domain, with the rest looked up from reference TRBV25-1 and TRBJ2-1, is EADIYQTPRYLVIGTGKKITLECSQTMGHDKMYWYQQDPGMELHLIHYSYGVNSTEKGDLSSESTVSRIRTEHFPLTLESARPSHTSQYLCASRGHGYNEQFFGPGTRLTVL.

V and J are TRBV7-8 and TRBJ2-1, with D perhaps matching TRBD2 (6 bases). Looked up from germline, CDR1 is SGHVS and CDR2 is FQNEAQ. The CDR3 totals 15 residues. V gave up 3 bases and J gave up 1 base, with 10 bases separating them. The CDR3 region has the DNA TGTGCCAGCAGCTTCGGTAGCGGATCCTACAATGAGCAGTTCTTC. Amino acid sequence: CASSFGSGSYNEQFF.

This clone was detected only a few times. This CDR3 reads CASRYRDTLSGAFF. The CDR3 nucleotides read TGTGCCAGCAGGTACCGGGACACCCTTTCCGGAGCTTTCTTT. The chain employs TRBV7-9 and TRBJ1-1; a possible D gene is TRBD1 (6 bases). CDR1 is SEHNR and CDR2 is FQNEAQ in the germline V gene (reference sequence). The CDR3 loop spans 14 amino acids. Between the trimmed V and J ends, which lost 6 bases and 10 bases, there was a span of 21 bases.

A single count supports this clone. Here the CDR3 DNA reads TGTGCCAGCAGTCTCACAGCGGGAGTTCAGTACGAGCAGTACTTC. Translation gives CASSLTAGVQYEQYF. The rearrangement joins TRBV7-8 to TRBJ2-7, with 8 bases fitting TRBD2. Germline V CDR1 and CDR2: SGHVS, FQNEAQ. J gave up 4 bases and V 6 bases, and 11 bases lay outside the gene matches. The CDR3 loop spans 15 amino acids.

The gene calls are TRBV11-3 and TRBJ2-2, with a weak D call TRBD2 (6 bases). V lost 5 bases to trimming and J lost 7 bases, with 23 bases between them. The germline V gene encodes CDR1 SGHNT and CDR2 YENEEA. This CDR3 has 17 residues. CDR3 sequence: CASSPAWSGLGGGELFF. CDR3 bases: TGTGCCAGCAGCCCTGCTTGGTCAGGACTGGGGGGCGGGGAGCTGTTTTTT.

V usage is TRBV6-6 and J usage is TRBJ2-5, with 9 nucleotides matching TRBD1. Germline V gene sequence: CDR1 MNHNY, CDR2 SVGAGI (reference sequence). This CDR3 has 13 amino acids. Unmatched junction bases numbered 3, after V lost 5 bases and J lost 5 bases. CDR3: CASSNTGGETQYF. In nucleotides, the CDR3 is TGTGCCAGCAGTAACACAGGGGGCGAGACCCAGTACTTC.

The J gene is TRBJ1-2, the V gene TRBV28; 7 bases fit TRBD1. This CDR3 is built from 13 residues. V gave up 4 bases and J gave up 8 bases; unmatched junction bases: 7. CDR1 MDHEN and CDR2 SYDVKM come from the germline V gene. The chain's CDR3 is CASSSHDREGYTF. As DNA, the CDR3 is TGTGCCAGCAGTTCCCACGACAGGGAGGGCTACACCTTC.

In its sample, this clone was seen a few times. J is TRBJ1-2 and V is TRBV5-1, with TRBD1 identical over 7 bases. The length of the CDR3 is 13 residues. Germline values: CDR1 SGHRS, CDR2 YFSETQ. J gave up 5 bases and V 4 bases, and 5 bases lay outside the gene matches. In DNA form, the CDR3 reads TGCGCCAGCAGCGAGGACAGGCCTTATGGCTACACCTTC. Protein: CASSEDRPYGYTF.

The CDR3 sequence is CALQREGSQYF. Here the CDR3 DNA reads TGTGCTTTACAGCGGGAGGGATCGCAGTATTTT. V and J are TRBV28 and TRBJ2-3; 10 bases align to TRBD2. The CDR3 is made up of 11 amino acids. CDR1 is MDHEN and CDR2 is SYDVKM in the germline V gene.

The rearrangement joins TRBV28 to TRBJ1-1; tentatively, D is TRBD1 (6 bases). The V gene's germline CDR1 is MDHEN and CDR2 SYDVKM. The germline V and J ends were trimmed by 4 bases and 3 bases, with 12 bases remaining between them. The CDR3 contains 14 residues. The DNA for the CDR3 is TGTGCCAGCAGTTCCCCCACAGGGCACACTGAAGCTTTCTTT. This encodes CASSSPTGHTEAFF. Together with reference TRBV28 and TRBJ1-1, the CDR3 gives the full variable domain: DVKVTQSSRYLVKRTGEKVFLECVQDMDHENMFWYRQDPGLGLRLIYFSYDVKMKEKGDIPEGYSVSREKKERFSLILESASTNQTSMYLCASSSPTGHTEAFFGQGTRLTVV.

This clone was detected only a few times. Here the CDR3 DNA reads TGTGCCAGCAGTGATAGTGAGACTATTTACAATGAGCAGTTCTTC. It is translated as CASSDSETIYNEQFF. The chain carries TRBV25-1 and TRBJ2-1; perhaps TRBD2 as D (5 bases). CDR1 and CDR2 from the germline V gene are MGHDK and SYGVNS. This CDR3 has 15 residues. V lost 3 bases, J lost 4 bases, and 13 bases lay in between.

The rearrangement links TRBV6-1 to TRBJ2-2; tentative D call: TRBD1 (6 bases). Germline V gene sequence: CDR1 MNHNS, CDR2 SASEGT. The CDR3 is made up of 14 amino acids. V lost 7 bases and J 1 base, leaving 10 bases between the germline ends. Here the CDR3 DNA reads TGTGCCAGCACCAGGACAGAGAACACCGGGGAGCTGTTTTTT. This sequence encodes CASTRTENTGELFF.

CDR3 sequence (DNA): TGTGCCAGCAGACCCCGGGAGGGCCCCTACGAGCAGTACTTC. Translated, it gives CASRPREGPYEQYF. The gene calls are TRBV6-1 and TRBJ2-7, with 8 nucleotides matching TRBD2. CDR1 and CDR2 from the germline V gene are MNHNS and SASEGT. This CDR3 region has 14 residues. V lost 6 bases, J lost 2 bases, and 6 bases stayed unmatched.

The genes are TRBV7-9 and TRBJ2-7; 14 bases are a match to TRBD2. The CDR3 covers 18 residues. With V trimmed by 5 bases and J by 7 bases, 16 bases remained unmatched. Germline loops: CDR1 SEHNR, CDR2 FQNEAQ (reference sequence). Here the CDR3 reads CASSRQGAGTSGSLEQYF. The CDR3 DNA follows: TGTGCCAGCAGCCGACAGGGCGCCGGGACTAGCGGGAGTCTGGAGCAGTACTTC.

The rearrangement uses TRBV28 and TRBJ2-7; 8 nucleotides line up with TRBD2. The CDR3 totals 12 residues. CDR1 and CDR2 (germline): MDHEN, SYDVKM. The CDR3 sequence: CASSGIEYEQYF. In DNA, the CDR3 is TGTGCTAGTAGCGGGATTGAATACGAGCAGTACTTC.

V is TRBV10-3 and J is TRBJ2-1, with 8 bases identical to TRBD1. The CDR3 length is 16 residues. V shed 2 bases and J 8 bases; nucleotides not matched to a gene: 11. Germline lookup yields CDR1 ENHRY and CDR2 SYGVKD. This CDR3 reads CAISEPGQAGYDEQFF. CDR3 in DNA: TGTGCCATCAGTGAGCCGGGACAGGCGGGTTATGATGAGCAGTTCTTC.

This clone was counted a single time. This chain connects TRBV9 to TRBJ2-7; unclear D gene. The CDR3 extends over 14 amino acids. CDR1 is SGDLS and CDR2 is YYNGEE in the germline V gene. The V gene lost 4 bases and the J gene lost 5 bases, with 16 bases spanning the gap. The CDR3: CASSPRHNSHEQYF. The CDR3, as DNA: TGTGCCAGCAGCCCCCGACATAACAGCCACGAGCAGTACTTC.

The V call is TRBV5-1, the J call TRBJ1-6; D is perhaps TRBD1 (6 bases). Trimming stripped 3 bases from V and 5 bases from J, with 12 bases between. This CDR3 spans 15 amino acids. Germline V gene sequence: CDR1 SGHRS, CDR2 YFSETQ. This CDR3 reads CASSSGQGHNSPLHF. In DNA form, the CDR3 reads TGCGCCAGCAGCTCCGGGCAGGGGCATAATTCACCCCTCCACTTT.

This chain joins TRBV10-3 and TRBJ2-7; a possible D gene is TRBD1 (6 bases). With 6 bases removed from V and 7 bases from J, the gap between germline ends came to 13 bases. CDR1 is ENHRY and CDR2 is SYGVKD in the germline V gene. The CDR3 is made up of 12 amino acids. CDR3 DNA sequence: TGTGCCATCAGGACTACAGGGATAGAGCAGTACTTC. It yields the protein CAIRTTGIEQYF.

The rearrangement joins TRBV2 to TRBJ1-2; the match to TRBD1 covers 7 bases. The germline gives CDR1 SNHLY, CDR2 FYNNEI. Trimming removed 0 bases from V and 4 bases from J; junction bases left unmatched: 11. The CDR3 extends over 17 amino acids. For the CDR3, the DNA is TGTGCCAGCAGTGAAGCCCACAGGGGACGCCGCGCCTATGGCTACACCTTC. Amino acid sequence: CASSEAHRGRRAYGYTF. Full variable domain (remainder filled in from reference TRBV2 and TRBJ1-2): EPEVTQTPSHQVTQMGQEVILRCVPISNHLYFYWYRQILGQKVEFLVSFYNNEISEKSEIFDDQFSVERPDGSNFTLKIRSTKLEDSAMYFCASSEAHRGRRAYGYTFGSGTRLTVV.

The chain combines TRBV15 with TRBJ2-4; maybe TRBD2 (6 bases). CDR3 size: 16 residues. The germline gives CDR1 LNHNV, CDR2 YYDKDF (reference sequence). V gave up 0 bases and J gave up 7 bases, with 16 bases separating them. CDR3 nucleotides: TGTGCCACCAGCAGAGATGGAGCGGGCTTTCTCAACATTCAGTACTTC. Amino acids: CATSRDGAGFLNIQYF.

This clone was picked up one time. At one boundary the junction diverges from the germline segment, which might be a read error. This chain links TRBV7-9 with TRBJ2-2, with 10 positions matching TRBD1. Germline lookup yields CDR1 SEHNR and CDR2 FQNEAQ (reference sequence). The CDR3 extends over 15 amino acids. CDR3 sequence: CASSRQGAKTGELFF. In DNA, the CDR3 is TGTGCCAGCAGCCGACAGGGGGCGAAGACCGGGGAGCTGTTTTTT.

The chain has TRBV5-3 and TRBJ2-7; 12 bases are shared with TRBD2. TRBV5-3 is assigned to the ORF class and has an uncertain function. The junction had 10 bases not matched to a gene; V was cut back by 0 bases and J by 3 bases. The CDR3 totals 18 residues. The CDR3 loop reads CARSLGLAGESPIYEQYF. In DNA, the CDR3 is TGTGCCAGAAGCTTGGGACTAGCGGGAGAATCCCCTATCTACGAGCAGTACTTC.

V gene TRBV10-2 combines with J gene TRBJ1-6, with unresolved D. Trimming pared 3 bases from V and 0 bases from J, leaving 9 bases between. CDR1 WSHSY and CDR2 SAAADI come from the germline V gene. The CDR3 covers 16 residues. CDR3 in amino acids: CASSDSFYSYNSPLHF. CDR3 bases: TGCGCCAGCAGTGACAGTTTTTACTCCTATAATTCACCCCTCCACTTT.

The chain uses TRBV14 and TRBJ1-2, with D possibly being TRBD1 (6 bases). Germline V gives CDR1 SGHDN, CDR2 FVKESK. The CDR3 loop spans 13 amino acids. V was cut by 1 base and J by 8 bases, with 11 bases left in between. The CDR3: CASSQVGGRGYTF. The CDR3 DNA follows: TGTGCCAGCAGCCAAGTCGGGGGGCGCGGCTACACCTTC.

The chain recombines TRBV5-1 with TRBJ2-7, with D maybe TRBD1 (6 bases). Germline CDR1 is SGHRS and CDR2 is YFSETQ. The CDR3 extends over 14 amino acids. Deletions cut 0 bases from V and 2 bases from J, with 9 bases between. The CDR3 bases are TGCGCCAGCAGCTTGGGAGGGGACACCTACGAGCAGTACTTC. Protein sequence: CASSLGGDTYEQYF.

There are a few counts of this clone. The rearrangement uses TRBV16 and TRBJ1-2; 9 bases line up with TRBD1. Losses at the gene ends were 4 bases for V and 4 bases for J; bases not matched to a gene: 16. The CDR3 extends over 18 amino acids. Germline CDR1 and CDR2: KGHSY and FQNENV. The CDR3 DNA is TGTGCCAGCAGCCCAGTCCCGGGACAGGGTTGGGGTTCCTATGGCTACACCTTC. This gives the protein CASSPVPGQGWGSYGYTF.

The chain recombines TRBV28 with TRBJ1-2; D is unresolved. The CDR3 length is 13 residues. Germline-derived CDR1 and CDR2 are MDHEN and SYDVKM. Trimming pared 6 bases from V and 0 bases from J, leaving 8 bases between. CDR3: CASRSGTNYGYTF. The DNA of the CDR3 is TGTGCCAGCAGGTCCGGGACTAACTATGGCTACACCTTC.